One and the same sample provided the 11 T cell receptor beta chains below, sequenced in a study of T cells after yellow fever vaccination. Via MiXCR, TCRdb re-called the 5' RACE reads, giving one row per CDR3 protein. Among 300,000 or so distinct CDR3 sequences listed, 7.5% to 9.5% were seen once. Sequenced here: CD4+ T cells sorted from PBMCs, sampled 5 days after the yellow fever booster vaccination. The source is a man aged 18 to 30 who received the YFV17D yellow fever vaccine.

This clonotype came up many times. CDR3 coding DNA: TGTGCCAGCAGCCCCGCAGGGGGCGGTGGAAACACCATATATTTT. Its protein is CASSPAGGGGNTIYF. The J gene is TRBJ1-3, the V gene TRBV5-5; TRBD1 matches 8 bases. V trimming: 4 bases; J trimming: 3 bases; junction bases outside the gene matches: 6. CDR3 length: 15 residues. Looked up from germline, CDR1 is SGHKS and CDR2 is YYEKEE (reference sequence).

This clonotype was observed at least ten times. The V call is TRBV19, the J call TRBJ1-1; possibly TRBD1 for D (6 bases). The CDR3 is 16 residues long. Trimming removed 5 bases at V and 1 base at J, with 17 bases between. Per germline, CDR1 LNHDA and CDR2 SQIVND (reference sequence). The CDR3 DNA sequence: TGTGCCAGTAGTCCTTTATCTGGACAGTCGAACACTGAAGCTTTCTTT. It specifies CASSPLSGQSNTEAFF.

This clonotype showed up just a few times. V usage is TRBV9 and J usage is TRBJ1-2; D not certain. The CDR3 is 13 amino acids. Germline values: CDR1 SGDLS, CDR2 YYNGEE. Trimming removed 0 bases from V and 4 bases from J, with 7 bases in between. The CDR3 DNA is TGTGCCAGCAGCGTAGAAGTGGGCTATGGCTACACCTTC. Translated, it gives CASSVEVGYGYTF.

This sequence joins TRBV5-1 and TRBJ1-1; D is ambiguous. This CDR3 contains 13 residues. Germline loops: CDR1 SGHRS, CDR2 YFSETQ. V was shortened by 6 bases and J by 1 base, with 10 bases between the two germline ends. CDR3 region: CASMQQPNTEAFF. In DNA form, the CDR3 reads TGCGCCAGCATGCAACAACCGAACACTGAAGCTTTCTTT.

This clonotype was recorded a few times. The gene calls are TRBV5-5 and TRBJ1-2, with unresolved D. Germline assignment: CDR1 SGHKS and CDR2 YYEKEE (reference sequence). V was trimmed by 0 bases and J by 4 bases, leaving 7 bases between them. This CDR3 has 13 amino acids. CDR3 sequence reads: CASSLVVGYGYTF. As DNA, the CDR3 is TGTGCCAGCAGCTTGGTTGTGGGCTATGGCTACACCTTC.

The sample holds a few counts of this clonotype. The chain carries TRBV4-3 and TRBJ2-7; 7 bases agree with TRBD1. Trimming took 3 bases from V and 1 from J; bases not matched to a gene: 6. From germline, CDR1 is LGHNA and CDR2 YSLEER. This CDR3 spans 15 amino acids. This CDR3 reads CASSQAPGQSYEQYF. CDR3 DNA: TGCGCCAGCAGCCAGGCTCCGGGACAGTCCTACGAGCAGTACTTC.

This clonotype came up a few times. The chain couples TRBV6-5 to TRBJ2-3, with 7 bases that match TRBD2. The CDR3 is 15 amino acids. V lost 0 bases and J lost 6; bases outside the gene matches: 6. Germline CDR1 is MNHEY and CDR2 is SVGAGI. The CDR3 reads CASSYSLAATDTQYF. The CDR3 coding sequence is TGTGCCAGCAGTTACTCGCTAGCGGCAACGGATACGCAGTATTTT.

This clonotype was counted a few times. The gene calls are TRBV9 and TRBJ2-7; 7 nucleotides agree with TRBD1. This CDR3 comprises 13 residues. CDR1 is SGDLS and CDR2 is YYNGEE in the germline V gene. The junction had 7 bases not matched to a gene; V was cut back by 5 bases and J by 5 bases. CDR3 in amino acids: CASSADRANEQYF. CDR3 sequence (DNA): TGTGCCAGCAGTGCTGACAGGGCGAACGAGCAGTACTTC.

V usage is TRBV4-1 and J usage is TRBJ2-5; D is undetermined. CDR1 is MGHRA and CDR2 is YSYEKL in the germline V gene. V lost 11 bases and J lost 5, with 3 bases in between. The CDR3 length is 8 residues. The CDR3 sequence is CAGETQYF. The CDR3 DNA sequence: TGCGCCGGCGAGACCCAGTACTTC.

This clonotype appeared many times. CDR3: CASRSQANTEAFF. CDR3 bases: TGTGCCAGCAGGTCACAGGCGAACACTGAAGCTTTCTTT. V is TRBV5-4 and J is TRBJ1-1; possibly TRBD1 for D (5 bases). The CDR3 is 13 amino acids. The germline gives CDR1 SGHNT, CDR2 YYREEE (reference sequence). V lost 5 bases and J 1 base, leaving 9 bases between the germline ends. Using reference TRBV5-4 and TRBJ1-1 for the parts outside the CDR3, the full variable domain is ETGVTQSPTHLIKTRGQQVTLRCSSQSGHNTVSWYQQALGQGPQFIFQYYREEENGRGNFPPRFSGLQFPNYSSELNVNALELDDSALYLCASRSQANTEAFFGQGTRLTVV.

This clonotype was detected only a few times. The chain combines TRBV7-9 with TRBJ2-5; either TRBD1 or TRBD2 may supply D (5 bases each). The CDR3 spans 17 residues. The V end lost 1 base, the J end lost 0 bases, and 15 bases lay between the germline ends. The germline gives CDR1 SEHNR, CDR2 FQNEAQ (reference sequence). The CDR3 loop is CASSLVSLGPDQETQYF. CDR3 DNA: TGTGCCAGCAGCTTAGTGTCTTTGGGACCCGACCAAGAGACCCAGTACTTC.